The subject of this entry is one T cell receptor beta chain. Its antigen remains unknown. The entry originates in a study of T cell clonotyping in hematopoietic cell transplantation. Method: immunoSEQ multiplex PCR; TCRdb's copy keeps in-frame clones and lacks some. The data hold around 15,000 clones, with about 57% observed a single time. CDR3 size: 12 residues. Germline V CDR1 and CDR2: MNHNY, SVGAGI (reference sequence). The trim removed 7 bases at V and 5 bases at J, leaving 2 bases unmatched. Study-level results: Without cell sorting, CD4 versus CD8 contributions remain unresolved. Pathologically expanded recipient clonotypes increased progressively from day 30 to day 180 as diversity fell.

Sequenced material: PBMCs, taken 30 days after allogeneic stem cell transplant. The source of this sequence is a male patient between 45 and 59 years old who had an allogeneic stem cell transplant from an unrelated donor, so T cells may come from the graft donor. Some clones in this sample may be carry-over from other donors' samples. The chain has TRBV6-6 and TRBJ2-4; 7 positions match TRBD1. The CDR3: CASNDRENIQYF. The CDR3 DNA reads TGTGCCAGCAATGACAGGGAAAACATTCAGTACTTC.